This T cell receptor (beta chain) was sequenced during a study of T cell repertoires in cytomegalovirus infection. Overall study context: Shared public TCR beta signatures pointed to both CMV infection and a matching HLA type.

This CDR3 comprises 11 residues. V shed 4 bases and J shed 6 bases, with 7 bases lying between them. Germline loops: CDR1 SEHNR, CDR2 FQNEAQ (reference sequence). This clonotype was counted between two and nine times. Its antigen is not identified. TCRdb ran MiXCR on the reads and lists one entry per CDR3 protein. The sample has 370,000 or so distinct CDR3 sequences; about 32% are singletons. The study, taken as a whole, reports: Cumulative public TCR beta family frequency identified carriers of CMV plus the relevant HLA. What dominated the ex vivo response were HLA-C-restricted CMV-specific TCR beta clonotypes.

V usage is TRBV7-9 and J usage is TRBJ2-7; D is uncertain. The sequence derives from a human donor in good health (CMV status not recorded). Some clones in this sample may be carry-over from other donors' samples. This material consisted of cultured PBMCs, taken from culture after CMV antigen stimulation. CDR3 residues: CASSSSGEQYF. CDR3 sequence (DNA): TGTGCCAGCAGCTCATCAGGCGAGCAGTACTTC.